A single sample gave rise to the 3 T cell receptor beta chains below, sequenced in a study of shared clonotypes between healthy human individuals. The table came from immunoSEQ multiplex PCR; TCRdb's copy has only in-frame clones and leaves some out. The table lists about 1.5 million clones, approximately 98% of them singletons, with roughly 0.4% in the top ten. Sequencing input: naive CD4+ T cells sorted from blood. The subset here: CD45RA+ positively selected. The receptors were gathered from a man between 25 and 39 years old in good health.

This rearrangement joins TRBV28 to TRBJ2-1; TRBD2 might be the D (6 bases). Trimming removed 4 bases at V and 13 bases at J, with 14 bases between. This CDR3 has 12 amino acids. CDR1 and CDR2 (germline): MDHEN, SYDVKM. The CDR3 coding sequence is TGTGCCAGCAGTTATCGCGGGACCACCCAGTTCTTC. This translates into CASSYRGTTQFF. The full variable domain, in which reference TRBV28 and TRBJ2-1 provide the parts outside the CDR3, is DVKVTQSSRYLVKRTGEKVFLECVQDMDHENMFWYRQDPGLGLRLIYFSYDVKMKEKGDIPEGYSVSREKKERFSLILESASTNQTSMYLCASSYRGTTQFFGPGTRLTVL.

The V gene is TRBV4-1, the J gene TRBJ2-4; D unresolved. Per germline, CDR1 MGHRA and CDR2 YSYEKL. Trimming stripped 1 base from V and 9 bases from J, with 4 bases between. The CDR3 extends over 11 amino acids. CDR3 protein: CASSQGFIQYF. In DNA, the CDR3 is TGCGCCAGCAGCCAAGGTTTCATTCAGTACTTC.

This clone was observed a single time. CDR3 bases: TGTGCCAGCAGCCAAGACGGGAGACGGGTCACCGGGGAGCTGTTTTTT. This sequence encodes CASSQDGRRVTGELFF. The chain is built from TRBV4-2 and TRBJ2-2; possible D gene TRBD2, 6 bases. CDR3 length: 16 amino acids. Deletions cut 0 bases from V and 4 bases from J, with 12 bases between. Per germline, CDR1 LGHNA and CDR2 YNFKEQ.